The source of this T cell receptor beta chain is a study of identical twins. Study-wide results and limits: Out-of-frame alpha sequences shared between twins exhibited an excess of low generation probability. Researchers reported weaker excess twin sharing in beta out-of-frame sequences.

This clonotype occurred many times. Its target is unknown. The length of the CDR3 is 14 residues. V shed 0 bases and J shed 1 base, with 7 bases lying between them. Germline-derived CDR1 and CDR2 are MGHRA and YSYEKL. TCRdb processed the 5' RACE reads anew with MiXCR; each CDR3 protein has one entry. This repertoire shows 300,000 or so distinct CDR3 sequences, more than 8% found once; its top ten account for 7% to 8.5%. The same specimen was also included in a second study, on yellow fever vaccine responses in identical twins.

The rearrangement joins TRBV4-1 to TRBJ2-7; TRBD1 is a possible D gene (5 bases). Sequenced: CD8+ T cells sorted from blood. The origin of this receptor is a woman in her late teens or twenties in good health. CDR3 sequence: CASSQEGVSYEQYF. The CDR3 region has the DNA TGCGCCAGCAGCCAAGAAGGGGTATCCTACGAGCAGTACTTC.